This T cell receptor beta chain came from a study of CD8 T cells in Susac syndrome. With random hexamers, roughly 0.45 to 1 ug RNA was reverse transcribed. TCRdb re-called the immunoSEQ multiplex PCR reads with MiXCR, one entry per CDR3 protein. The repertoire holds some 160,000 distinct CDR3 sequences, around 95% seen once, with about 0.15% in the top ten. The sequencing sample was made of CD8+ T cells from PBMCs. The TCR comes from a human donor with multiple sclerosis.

This CDR3 is CSATGRASLARSYNEQFF. CDR3 in DNA: TGCAGTGCTACAGGGAGGGCTTCTTTGGCGCGCTCCTACAATGAGCAGTTCTTC. This rearrangement joins TRBV20-1 to TRBJ2-1; 7 positions match TRBD2. The CDR3 is 18 residues long. Trimming at V came to 4 bases and at J to 0 bases, leaving 15 bases not matched to a gene. The germline V gene has CDR1 DFQATT and CDR2 SNEGSKA (reference sequence).